These 23 T cell receptor beta chains originate from one sample sequenced in a study of blood T cell repertoires in COVID-19. Sequencing was performed with immunoSEQ multiplex PCR; in TCRdb, only in-frame clones are kept and a portion is missing. The table shows hundreds of thousands of clones, with approximately 85% occurring only once. The sequenced sample was PBMCs or T cells enriched from blood (not recorded which). The receptors were sampled from a man aged 25 to 40 who had recovered from COVID-19.

This clone was seen only once. The rearrangement uses TRBV29-1 and TRBJ2-5; 16 nucleotides align to TRBD2. Looked up from germline, CDR1 is SQVTM and CDR2 is ANQGSEA. Trimming at V came to 4 bases and at J to 4 bases, leaving 9 bases not matched to a gene. The CDR3 runs 17 residues. CDR3 residues: CSVATGTSGGAGETQYF. DNA for the CDR3: TGCAGCGTTGCTACCGGGACTAGCGGGGGGGCGGGAGAGACCCAGTACTTC.

The CDR3 loop is CASSVRTGSGNTIYF. DNA of the CDR3: TGTGCCAGCAGCGTACGAACAGGGAGCGGAAACACCATATATTTT. The rearrangement uses TRBV11-1 and TRBJ1-3; D may be TRBD1 (6 bases). Per germline, CDR1 SGHAT and CDR2 FQDESV (reference sequence). The CDR3 has 15 residues. V lost 5 bases and J 4 bases, leaving 15 bases between the germline ends. The entire variable domain, with the rest obtained from reference TRBV11-1 and TRBJ1-3, is as follows: EAEVAQSPRYKITEKSQAVAFWCDPISGHATLYWYRQILGQGPELLVQFQDESVVDDSQLPKDRFSAERLKGVDSTLKIQPAELGDSAMYLCASSVRTGSGNTIYFGEGSWLTVV.

The chain combines TRBV10-2 with TRBJ1-1, with D possibly matching TRBD1 (6 bases). The CDR3 extends over 18 amino acids. CDR1 and CDR2 from the germline V gene are WSHSY and SAAADI. V lost 3 bases to trimming and J lost 10 bases, with 30 bases between them. The CDR3 bases are TGCGCCAGCAGTGATTTCTCAGGGGATCCTAAAGGGGAGCTCGGAGCTTTCTTT. Protein: CASSDFSGDPKGELGAFF.

The chain joins TRBV19 to TRBJ1-5, with TRBD1 as a possible D gene (6 bases). CDR3 length: 14 residues. V dropped 4 bases and J dropped 1 base, with 8 bases sitting between them. Germline CDR1 is LNHDA and CDR2 is SQIVND (reference sequence). CDR3 region: CASSSQGSNQPQHF. The CDR3, as DNA: TGTGCCAGTAGTAGTCAGGGGAGCAATCAGCCCCAGCATTTT.

This chain joins TRBV4-1 and TRBJ2-2; possible D gene TRBD1, 5 bases. CDR3 length: 19 amino acids. V was trimmed by 4 bases and J by 0 bases, leaving 21 bases between them. Germline V gives CDR1 MGHRA, CDR2 YSYEKL. The CDR3 here is CASSRVIPFGAANTGELFF. For the CDR3, the DNA is TGCGCCAGCAGCCGCGTAATCCCATTTGGGGCCGCGAACACCGGGGAGCTGTTTTTT.

This rearrangement joins TRBV24-1 to TRBJ1-1, with a weak D call TRBD1 (5 bases). This CDR3 is built from 14 residues. Germline V gives CDR1 KGHDR, CDR2 SFDVKD. V dropped 1 base and J dropped 10 bases, with 15 bases sitting between them. The DNA of the CDR3 is TGTGCCACCAGTGATTTTGGGCAGGGAGGTGGAGCTTTCTTT. This codes for CATSDFGQGGGAFF.

The rearrangement joins TRBV4-2 to TRBJ2-2; 7 nucleotides agree with TRBD1. Trimming cost V 4 bases and J 2 bases; bases outside gene matches: 4. Germline CDR1 and CDR2: LGHNA and YNFKEQ. The CDR3 has 15 residues. The DNA of the CDR3 is TGTGCCAGCAGCCTGGGGACAGCAAACACCGGGGAGCTGTTTTTT. It encodes CASSLGTANTGELFF.

This chain links TRBV24-1 with TRBJ2-1; 7 nucleotides match TRBD1. This CDR3 has 15 amino acids. CDR1 is KGHDR and CDR2 is SFDVKD in the germline V gene. The V segment lost 3 bases and the J segment 7 bases; nucleotides outside the gene matches: 8. The CDR3, as DNA: TGTGCCACCAGTGATCCGACGGGCAGGGGGAATGAGCAGTTCTTC. Translated: CATSDPTGRGNEQFF.

V is TRBV7-3 and J is TRBJ2-2; tentative D call: TRBD2 (5 bases). From germline, CDR1 is SGHTA and CDR2 FQGTGA. The CDR3 is 14 residues long. Trimming removed 5 bases from V and 6 bases from J, with 13 bases in between. DNA for the CDR3: TGTGCCAGCAGCAGAAAACCCGGGGCCGGGGAGCTGTTTTTT. Encoded protein: CASSRKPGAGELFF.

The gene calls are TRBV19 and TRBJ1-5; 8 bases line up with TRBD1. After removal of 6 bases from V and 6 bases from J, the junction contained 10 bases not matched to a gene. The CDR3 consists of 15 residues. Germline CDR1 reads LNHDA; CDR2 reads SQIVND (reference sequence). This chain's CDR3 is CASSSQQGGSQPQHF. For the CDR3, the DNA is TGTGCCAGTAGCTCTCAACAGGGGGGGTCTCAGCCCCAGCATTTT.

The rearrangement links TRBV5-4 to TRBJ1-1; a possible D gene is TRBD1 (6 bases). This CDR3 has 15 amino acids. Germline values: CDR1 SGHNT, CDR2 YYREEE (reference sequence). V lost 4 bases, J lost 1 base, and 14 bases lay in between. CDR3 in amino acids: CASSGLGGRNTEAFF. CDR3 bases: TGTGCCAGCAGCGGACTAGGGGGTAGGAACACTGAAGCTTTCTTT. Looking up the rest from reference TRBV5-4 and TRBJ1-1 gives the full variable domain: ETGVTQSPTHLIKTRGQQVTLRCSSQSGHNTVSWYQQALGQGPQFIFQYYREEENGRGNFPPRFSGLQFPNYSSELNVNALELDDSALYLCASSGLGGRNTEAFFGQGTRLTVV.

This clone is a singleton in its sample. The chain carries TRBV11-3 and TRBJ2-1; tentatively, D is TRBD2 (7 bases). The germline CDR1 and CDR2 sequences are SGHNT and YENEEA. The CDR3 loop spans 15 amino acids. Trimming left V 3 bases short and J 5 bases short, with 14 bases between. CDR3 nucleotides: TGTGCCAGCAGCTTTTACGGGGGGCCCAACAATGAGCAGTTCTTC. As protein: CASSFYGGPNNEQFF.

This clone was seen just once. The chain joins TRBV2 to TRBJ2-3, with TRBD2 identical over 8 bases. J was trimmed by 0 bases and V by 8 bases; bases with no gene match: 4. CDR3 length: 14 amino acids. Germline V CDR1 and CDR2: SNHLY, FYNNEI. The chain's CDR3 is CASGAGGSTDTQYF. CDR3 bases: TGTGCCAGCGGGGCGGGGGGAAGCACAGATACGCAGTATTTT.

The J gene is TRBJ2-4, the V gene TRBV19; possible D gene TRBD1, 7 bases. Germline V gene lookup returns CDR1 LNHDA and CDR2 SQIVND (reference sequence). This CDR3 is 16 amino acids long. With 5 bases removed from V and 9 bases from J, the gap between germline ends came to 23 bases. The CDR3, as DNA: TGTGCCAGTAGTCGCCAGGGGGGCGCAAAGATCTCCATTCAGTACTTC. Encoded protein: CASSRQGGAKISIQYF.

The chain links TRBV4-3 to TRBJ1-1; no clear D gene. The length of the CDR3 is 18 residues. V was shortened by 1 base and J by 1 base, with 19 bases between the two germline ends. Germline CDR1 and CDR2: LGHNA and YSLEER. The CDR3 here is CASSQVILSRVTNTEAFF. The CDR3 coding sequence is TGCGCCAGCAGCCAAGTCATTCTCTCTCGGGTGACGAACACTGAAGCTTTCTTT.

Comments on this clone: Other DNA sequences in the same sample also yield this CDR3. The chain is built from TRBV9 and TRBJ2-7; possibly TRBD1 for D (6 bases). The CDR3 runs to 14 residues. V was clipped by 3 bases and J by 1 base, with 11 bases between them. Germline CDR1 SGDLS, CDR2 YYNGEE. The CDR3 sequence: CASSASTGSYEQYF. For the CDR3, the DNA is TGTGCCAGCAGCGCTTCAACAGGGTCCTACGAGCAGTACTTC.

This chain uses TRBV7-6 with TRBJ1-1; D remains unclear. The CDR3 loop spans 15 amino acids. V lost 4 bases, J lost 0 bases, and 12 bases lay in between. Germline V gene data show CDR1 as SGHVS and CDR2 as FNYEAQ. The CDR3 sequence: CASSSRRVLNTEAFF. Written as DNA, the CDR3 is TGTGCCAGCAGCTCCCGGCGGGTCCTGAACACTGAAGCTTTCTTT.

The chain has TRBV5-1 and TRBJ2-1; perhaps TRBD1 as D (5 bases). This CDR3 contains 15 residues. The V gene's germline CDR1 is SGHRS and CDR2 YFSETQ. Trimming pared 4 bases from V and 2 bases from J, leaving 13 bases between. The CDR3 loop reads CASSAWGETYNEQFF. As DNA, the CDR3 is TGCGCCAGCAGCGCCTGGGGCGAAACCTACAATGAGCAGTTCTTC.

The genes are TRBV24-1 and TRBJ2-1, with TRBD1 matching over 7 bases. Germline V gives CDR1 KGHDR, CDR2 SFDVKD. The V segment lost 3 bases and the J segment 1 base; nucleotides outside the gene matches: 8. The CDR3 consists of 17 residues. CDR3 nucleotide sequence: TGTGCCACCAGTGATACTCGCCGGGACAGTTCCTACAATGAGCAGTTCTTC. Translated, it gives CATSDTRRDSSYNEQFF.

This clone showed up just once. The chain carries TRBV7-2 and TRBJ2-1; D is unresolved. This CDR3 spans 11 amino acids. Germline lookup yields CDR1 SGHTA and CDR2 FQGNSA. The germline V and J ends were trimmed by 8 bases and 3 bases, with 5 bases remaining between them. The CDR3 bases are TGTGCCAGCGAGGTCTACAATGAGCAGTTCTTC. Translating gives CASEVYNEQFF.

The CDR3 bases are TGTGCCAGCAGCCAAACCGGGACAGGGAACTATGGCTACACCTTC. This codes for CASSQTGTGNYGYTF. The chain carries TRBV3-1 (or the pseudogene TRBV3-2) and TRBJ1-2, with 9 bases lining up with TRBD1. The germline V gene encodes CDR1 LGHDT and CDR2 YNNKEL (reference sequence). Unmatched junction bases numbered 3, after V lost 2 bases and J lost 2 bases. This CDR3 has 15 residues.

The gene calls are TRBV30 and TRBJ2-4; the D gene is possibly TRBD1 (5 bases). The CDR3 length is 12 residues. V was trimmed by 4 bases and J by 3 bases, leaving 7 bases between them. CDR1 and CDR2 from the germline V gene are GTSNPN and SVGIG (reference sequence). CDR3 nucleotide sequence: TGTGCCTGGACAGGGTTCAAAAACATTCAGTACTTC. This sequence encodes CAWTGFKNIQYF.

The chain combines TRBV12-5 with TRBJ1-5; TRBD1 matches at 7 bases. This CDR3 is built from 15 residues. Germline V lookup: CDR1 LGHNT, CDR2 FRNRAP. V lost 2 bases to trimming and J lost 6 bases; unmatched junction nucleotides: 7. The CDR3 DNA follows: TGTGCTAGTGGTTTGCCTCACAGGGGCACTCAGCCCCAGCATTTT. This gives the protein CASGLPHRGTQPQHF.